Described below is a single T cell receptor (beta chain) sequence and its context. Sequencing used immunoSEQ multiplex PCR; TCRdb keeps in-frame clones, though not all of them. The sample holds fewer than 300,000 clones; roughly 84% are singletons and the top ten take roughly 3%. The sample comes from a study of blood T cell repertoires in COVID-19. Study background: PBMCs, B-cell-depleted T cells, or T cells provided the cDNA or gDNA that made up the material.

The sequenced material came from peripheral blood. The receptor's source is a woman aged 18-35 years with acute or convalescent COVID-19.

CDR3 sequence: CASSSWRGYTF. The CDR3 DNA sequence: TGCGCCAGCAGCTCGTGGAGGGGCTACACCTTC. V and J are TRBV5-1 and TRBJ1-2; D not certain. The V end lost 3 bases, the J end lost 8 bases, and 8 bases lay between the germline ends. The CDR3 extends over 11 amino acids. Germline V CDR1 and CDR2: SGHRS, YFSETQ.